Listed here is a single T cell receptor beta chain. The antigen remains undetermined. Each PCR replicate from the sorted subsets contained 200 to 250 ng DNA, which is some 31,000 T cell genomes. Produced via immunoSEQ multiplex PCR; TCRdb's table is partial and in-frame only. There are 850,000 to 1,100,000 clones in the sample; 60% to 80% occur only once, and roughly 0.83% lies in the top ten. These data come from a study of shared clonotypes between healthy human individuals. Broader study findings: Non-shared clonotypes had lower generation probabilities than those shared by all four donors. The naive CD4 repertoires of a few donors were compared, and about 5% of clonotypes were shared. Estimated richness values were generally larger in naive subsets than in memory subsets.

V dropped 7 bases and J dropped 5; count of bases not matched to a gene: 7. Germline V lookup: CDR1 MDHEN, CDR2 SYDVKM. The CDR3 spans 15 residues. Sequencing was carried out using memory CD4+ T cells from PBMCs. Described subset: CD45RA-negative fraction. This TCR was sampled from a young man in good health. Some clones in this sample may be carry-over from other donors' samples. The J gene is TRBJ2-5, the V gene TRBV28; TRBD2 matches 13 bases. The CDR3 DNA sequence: TGTGCCAGCACTAGGACTAGCGGGAGATTCGAGACCCAGTACTTC. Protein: CASTRTSGRFETQYF.